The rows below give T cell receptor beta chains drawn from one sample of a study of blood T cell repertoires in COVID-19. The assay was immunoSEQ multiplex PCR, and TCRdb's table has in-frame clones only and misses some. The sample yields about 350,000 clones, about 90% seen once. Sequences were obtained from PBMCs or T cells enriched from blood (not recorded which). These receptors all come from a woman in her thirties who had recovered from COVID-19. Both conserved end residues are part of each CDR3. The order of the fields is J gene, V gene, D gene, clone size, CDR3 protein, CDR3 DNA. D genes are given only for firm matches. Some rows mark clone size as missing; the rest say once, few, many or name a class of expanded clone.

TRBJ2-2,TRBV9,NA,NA,CASSVGVAGELFF,TGTGCCAGCAGCGTAGGAGTAGCCGGGGAGCTGTTTTTT
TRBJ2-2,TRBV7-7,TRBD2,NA,CASTRGANTGELFF,TGTGCCAGCACTCGGGGGGCGAACACCGGGGAGCTGTTTTTT
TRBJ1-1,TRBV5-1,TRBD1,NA,CASSLGQGIHGAFF,TGCGCCAGCAGCTTGGGACAGGGCATCCATGGAGCTTTCTTT
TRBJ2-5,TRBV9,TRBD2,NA,CASSVDPLAGGTQETQYF,TGTGCCAGCAGCGTAGATCCTCTAGCGGGGGGTACACAAGAGACCCAGTACTTC
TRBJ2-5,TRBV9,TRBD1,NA,CASSAQTGGGETQYF,TGTGCCAGCAGCGCACAAACAGGGGGCGGTGAGACCCAGTACTTC
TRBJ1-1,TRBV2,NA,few,CASSRGVGNTEAFF,TGTGCCAGCAGCCGGGGGGTTGGGAACACTGAAGCTTTCTTT
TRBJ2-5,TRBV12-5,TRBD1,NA,CASVKLGQGEETQYF,TGTGCTAGTGTTAAACTCGGACAGGGGGAAGAGACCCAGTACTTC
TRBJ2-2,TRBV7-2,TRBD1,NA,CASSLRTGGTGELFF,TGTGCCAGCAGCTTAAGGACAGGGGGCACCGGGGAGCTGTTTTTT
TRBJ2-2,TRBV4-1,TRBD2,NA,CASSQRAGGYTGELFF,TGCGCCAGCAGCCAAAGAGCGGGGGGTTACACCGGGGAGCTGTTTTTT
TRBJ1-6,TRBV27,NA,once,CASSFGGPSWGSPLHF,TGTGCCAGCAGTTTTGGCGGGCCCTCCTGGGGTTCACCCCTCCACTTT
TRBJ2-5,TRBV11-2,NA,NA,CASSFTGVGRETQYF,TGTGCCAGCAGCTTTACGGGGGTGGGCAGAGAGACCCAGTACTTC
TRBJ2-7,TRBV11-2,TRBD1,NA,CASSLMRDSIYEQYF,TGTGCCAGCAGCTTAATGAGGGACAGCATATACGAGCAGTACTTC
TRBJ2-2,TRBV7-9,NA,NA,CASTYGELVAGELFF,TGTGCCAGCACCTACGGGGAACTAGTGGCCGGGGAGCTGTTTTTT
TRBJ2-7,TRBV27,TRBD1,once,CASSLKWQGAMIEQYF,TGTGCCAGCAGTTTAAAGTGGCAGGGGGCTATGATCGAGCAGTACTTC
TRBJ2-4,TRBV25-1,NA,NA,CASSEGGWGDIQYF,TGTGCCAGCAGTGAAGGGGGTTGGGGGGACATTCAGTACTTC
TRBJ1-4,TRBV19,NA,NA,CASSYRGGEKLFF,TGTGCCAGTAGTTACCGGGGGGGTGAAAAACTGTTTTTT
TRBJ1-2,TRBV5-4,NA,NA,CASSLVAGEDYGYTF,TGTGCCAGCAGCTTGGTGGCGGGAGAGGACTATGGCTACACCTTC
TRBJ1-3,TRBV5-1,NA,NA,CASSPLQSSGNTIYF,TGCGCCAGCAGCCCCTTACAGAGCTCGGGAAACACCATATATTTT
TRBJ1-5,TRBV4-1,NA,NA,CASSQRRDTNQPQHF,TGCGCCAGCAGCCAACGCCGGGACACAAATCAGCCCCAGCATTTT
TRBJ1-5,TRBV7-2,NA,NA,CASSARGNNQPQHF,TGTGCCAGCAGCGCTCGGGGTAACAATCAGCCCCAGCATTTT
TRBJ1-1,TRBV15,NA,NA,CATSRDSGGRTEAFF,TGTGCCACCAGCAGAGATAGCGGGGGGAGGACTGAAGCTTTCTTT
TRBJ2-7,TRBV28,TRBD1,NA,CASSWWDRGREQYF,TGTGCCAGCAGTTGGTGGGACAGGGGGCGCGAGCAGTACTTC
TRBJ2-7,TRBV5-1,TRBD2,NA,CASTAGRTSRSYEQYF,TGCGCCAGCACCGCGGGGCGGACTAGCCGATCCTACGAGCAGTACTTC
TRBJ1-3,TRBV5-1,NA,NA,CASRPGLNSGNTIYF,TGCGCCAGCAGACCGGGACTGAACTCTGGAAACACCATATATTTT
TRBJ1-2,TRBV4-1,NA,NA,CASSRDEWDKDFRTNYGYTF,TGCGCCAGCAGCCGAGATGAGTGGGACAAAGATTTTCGTACTAACTATGGCTACACCTTC
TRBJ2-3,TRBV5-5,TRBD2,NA,CASSSWTSGGASTDTQYF,TGTGCCAGCAGCTCCTGGACTAGCGGGGGGGCTAGCACAGATACGCAGTATTTT
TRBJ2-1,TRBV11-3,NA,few,CASSQRAQAHNEQFF,TGTGCCAGCAGCCAGAGGGCGCAGGCCCACAATGAGCAGTTCTTC
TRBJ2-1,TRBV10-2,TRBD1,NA,CASRAGTGGYNEQFF,TGCGCCAGCAGGGCCGGGACAGGGGGGTACAATGAGCAGTTCTTC
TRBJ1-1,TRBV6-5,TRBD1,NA,CASSYGGGTGGASAFF,TGTGCCAGCAGTTACGGGGGCGGGACAGGGGGCGCGAGCGCTTTCTTT
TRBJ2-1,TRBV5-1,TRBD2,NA,CASSLMTSGEYNEQFF,TGCGCCAGCAGCCTTATGACTAGCGGGGAGTACAATGAGCAGTTCTTC
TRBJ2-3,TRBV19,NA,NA,CASSPQGNTDTQYF,TGTGCCAGTAGCCCACAGGGAAACACAGATACGCAGTATTTT
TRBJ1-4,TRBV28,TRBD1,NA,CASSSQQGKSNEKLFF,TGTGCCAGCAGTTCCCAACAGGGGAAGTCCAATGAAAAACTGTTTTTT
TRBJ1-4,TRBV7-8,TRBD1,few,CASSPTGRTGEKLFF,TGTGCCAGCAGCCCGACAGGGAGGACAGGGGAAAAACTGTTTTTT
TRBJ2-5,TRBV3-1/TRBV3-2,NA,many,CASSQDLIETQYF,TGTGCCAGCAGCCAGGACTTGATCGAGACCCAGTACTTC
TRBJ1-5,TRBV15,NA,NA,CATSREGPGNQPQHF,TGTGCCACCAGCAGGGAGGGACCAGGCAATCAGCCCCAGCATTTT
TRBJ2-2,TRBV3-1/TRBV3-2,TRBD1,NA,CASTFDRGQLTGELFF,TGTGCCAGCACCTTTGACAGGGGGCAATTAACCGGGGAGCTGTTTTTT
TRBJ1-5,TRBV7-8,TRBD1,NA,CASSSEGQLSNQPQHF,TGTGCCAGCAGCTCTGAGGGACAGTTAAGCAATCAGCCCCAGCATTTT
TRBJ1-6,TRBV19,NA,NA,CASSIEAGNSPLHF,TGTGCCAGTAGTATAGAGGCAGGGAATTCACCCCTCCACTTT
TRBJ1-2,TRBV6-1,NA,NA,CASSDDPKGRNYGYTF,TGTGCCAGCAGTGACGACCCGAAGGGGAGGAACTATGGCTACACCTTC
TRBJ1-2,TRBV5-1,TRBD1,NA,CASSYLQGTSGGYTF,TGCGCCAGCAGCTACTTACAGGGGACGTCCGGCGGCTACACCTTC
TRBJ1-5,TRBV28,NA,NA,CASEDSSNQPQHF,TGTGCCAGCGAGGACAGCAGCAATCAGCCCCAGCATTTT
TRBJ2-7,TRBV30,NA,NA,CAWSVHGGRSSYEQYF,TGTGCCTGGAGTGTACACGGGGGTAGGAGCTCCTACGAGCAGTACTTC
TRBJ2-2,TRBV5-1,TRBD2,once,CASSLEPSGAIGELFF,TGCGCCAGCAGCTTGGAACCTAGCGGGGCCATAGGGGAGCTGTTTTTT
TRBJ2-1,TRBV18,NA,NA,CASSPQNYLNEQFF,TGTGCCAGCTCACCTCAAAACTATCTAAATGAGCAGTTCTTC
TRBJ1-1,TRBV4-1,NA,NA,CASSQVSPGQGHGGQNTEAFF,TGCGCCAGCAGCCAAGTCTCTCCGGGACAAGGCCACGGAGGCCAGAACACTGAAGCTTTCTTT
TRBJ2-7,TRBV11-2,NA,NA,CASSLELVSYEQYF,TGTGCCAGCAGCTTAGAACTCGTCTCCTACGAGCAGTACTTC
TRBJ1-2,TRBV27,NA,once,CASSPTLTGALYGYTF,TGTGCCAGCAGTCCAACCCTGACAGGCGCCCTCTATGGCTACACCTTC
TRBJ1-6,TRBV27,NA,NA,CASSLLNSPLHF,TGTGCCAGCAGTTTACTTAATTCACCCCTCCACTTT
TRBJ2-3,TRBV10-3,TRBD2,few,CAISPGLAGVADTQYF,TGTGCCATCAGCCCCGGACTAGCGGGGGTGGCAGATACGCAGTATTTT
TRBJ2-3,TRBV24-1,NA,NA,CATSGGTTYTDTQYF,TGTGCCACCAGTGGGGGCACGACTTACACAGATACGCAGTATTTT
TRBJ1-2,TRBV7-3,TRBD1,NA,CASSLISGGGYGYTF,TGTGCCAGCAGCTTAATCTCAGGGGGCGGTTATGGCTACACCTTC
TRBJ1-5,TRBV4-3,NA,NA,CASSQGAGDQPQHF,TGCGCCAGCAGCCAAGGAGCGGGGGACCAGCCCCAGCATTTT
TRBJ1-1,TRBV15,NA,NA,CATSMLNTEAFF,TGTGCCACCAGCATGCTAAACACTGAAGCTTTCTTT